One sample yielded the 4 T cell receptor beta chains listed below, sequenced in a study of blood T cell repertoires in COVID-19. Assay used: immunoSEQ multiplex PCR; TCRdb lists only in-frame clones, some missing. The table includes 30,000 to 35,000 clones, more than 75% detected once. The sequencing sample was made of peripheral blood. The receptors were sampled from a man in his 70s with acute or convalescent COVID-19.

The rearrangement joins TRBV7-9 to TRBJ1-2; unclear D gene. Trimming pared 4 bases from V and 6 bases from J, leaving 9 bases between. Germline CDR1 SEHNR, CDR2 FQNEAQ (reference sequence). This CDR3 contains 12 residues. Written as DNA, the CDR3 is TGTGCCAGCAGCTATGAGGGCCATGGCTACACCTTC. Translation: CASSYEGHGYTF. Full variable domain (remainder filled in from reference TRBV7-9 and TRBJ1-2): DTGVSQNPRHKITKRGQNVTFRCDPISEHNRLYWYRQTLGQGPEFLTYFQNEAQLEKSRLLSDRFSAERPKGSFSTLEIQRTEQGDSAMYLCASSYEGHGYTFGSGTRLTVV.

This rearrangement joins TRBV27 to TRBJ2-1; 7 bases match TRBD1. This CDR3 has 14 residues. With V trimmed by 3 bases and J by 5 bases, 4 bases remained unmatched. CDR1 is MNHEY, CDR2 SMNVEV, per germline (reference sequence). The CDR3 region has the DNA TGTGCCAGCAGTTTCTGGACAGGAAACAATGAGCAGTTCTTC. This encodes CASSFWTGNNEQFF.

The rearrangement links TRBV6-5 to TRBJ2-2, with TRBD2 as a possible D gene (6 bases). Germline V lookup: CDR1 MNHEY, CDR2 SVGAGI. The CDR3 totals 13 residues. The CDR3 loop is CVTRRANTGELFF. The CDR3 DNA follows: TGTGTCACAAGGAGGGCGAACACCGGGGAGCTGTTTTTT.

The chain combines TRBV5-8 with TRBJ1-5, with 8 bases aligning to TRBD1. V trimming: 4 bases; J trimming: 0 bases; junction bases outside the gene matches: 6. Germline CDR1 is SGHTS and CDR2 is YDEGEE. This CDR3 region has 16 residues. Here the CDR3 reads CASSRGTGYSNQPQHF. The DNA of the CDR3 is TGTGCCAGCAGCAGAGGGACAGGCTATAGCAATCAGCCCCAGCATTTT.